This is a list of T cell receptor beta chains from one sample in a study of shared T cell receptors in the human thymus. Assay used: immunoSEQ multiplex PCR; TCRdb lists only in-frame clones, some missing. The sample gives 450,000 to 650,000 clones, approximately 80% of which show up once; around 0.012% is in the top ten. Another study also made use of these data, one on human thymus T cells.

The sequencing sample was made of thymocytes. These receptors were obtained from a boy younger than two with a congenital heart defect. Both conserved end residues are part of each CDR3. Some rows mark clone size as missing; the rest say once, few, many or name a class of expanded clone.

CASSLGGGLAGDNDEQYF 18 TRBJ2-7 . TRBV13
CASSLDGSLGEGDTQYF 17 TRBJ2-3 . TRBV5-4
CASSKSDREPSTDTQYF 17 TRBJ2-3 . TRBV19
CSVEGHKNTEAFF 13 TRBJ1-1 . TRBV29-1
CASSFTGTSGRPYEQYF 17 TRBJ2-7 . TRBV7-9
CASSTPGQGLIEQYF 15 TRBJ2-7 few TRBV25-1
CAISESVGTLTDTQYF 16 TRBJ2-3 . TRBV10-3
CASSLLGRFWETQYF 15 TRBJ2-5 . TRBV5-1
CATKGRDRSLSGNTIYF 17 TRBJ1-3 . TRBV10-3
CASSLVPRNPYTDTQYF 17 TRBJ2-3 once TRBV5-1
CASSVQGVGANVLTF 15 TRBJ2-6 . TRBV7-9
CATSSVPGQGNNNQPQHF 18 TRBJ1-5 few TRBV15
CASSPRTVFNEKLFF 15 TRBJ1-4 . TRBV28
CSALRASSTDTQYF 14 TRBJ2-3 . TRBV29-1
CASSAGTGNADTQYF 15 TRBJ2-3 . TRBV7-9
CASGGAGLAGPPSTDTQYF 19 TRBJ2-3 once TRBV5-6
CASRGTNEKLFF 12 TRBJ1-4 . TRBV19
CASTLGARGKETNEQYF 17 TRBJ2-7 . TRBV27
CASSPDREWATDTQYF 16 TRBJ2-3 . TRBV18
CASSVQTSGSYNEQFF 16 TRBJ2-1 . TRBV9
CASSSSSAAREQFF 14 TRBJ2-1 . TRBV27
CASRGLGAANEQFF 14 TRBJ2-1 . TRBV6-1
CASSYSRHRGRREKLFF 17 TRBJ1-4 once TRBV6-7
CASSLHGTAAFSGANVLTF 19 TRBJ2-6 . TRBV5-1
CASSPTSGRAKLQYF 15 TRBJ2-7 . TRBV6-1
CASSSDRGCNEQFF 14 TRBJ2-1 . TRBV11-2
CASSRKDRAEQFF 13 TRBJ2-1 once TRBV14
CASRGQTPRNTEAFF 15 TRBJ1-1 once TRBV6-5
CSVGNNGTGLNYGYTF 16 TRBJ1-2 . TRBV29-1
CATRGWLSYNEQFF 14 TRBJ2-1 . TRBV19
CSDHTYRAHSNQPQHF 16 TRBJ1-5 . TRBV29-1
CASSQEGQGVDEQYF 15 TRBJ2-7 few TRBV4-3
CASSFSLTGGPNAEQYF 17 TRBJ2-7 once TRBV5-1
CASSPTPRTSGANVLTF 17 TRBJ2-6 . TRBV5-1
CASSREVRGPDTQYF 15 TRBJ2-3 . TRBV5-4
CASGLGTSGDKDTQYF 16 TRBJ2-3 . TRBV12-5
CASRAPGTGGEGNTEAFF 18 TRBJ1-1 . TRBV2
CSVGDQPQHF 10 TRBJ1-5 . TRBV29-1
CASSLFSDRVIEQYF 15 TRBJ2-7 . TRBV28
CASSYSLCWDSEKLFF 16 TRBJ1-4 few TRBV6-5
CASSPLTGSGTGELFF 16 TRBJ2-2 . TRBV7-9
CASSSRNEQFF 11 TRBJ2-1 . TRBV28
CASKVSGLAYEQYF 14 TRBJ2-7 few TRBV27
CATPSTSGRAGGYEQYF 17 TRBJ2-7 . TRBV5-1
CASSTKGTALDYGYTF 16 TRBJ1-2 once TRBV27
CASTPDRGYAYEQYF 15 TRBJ2-7 few TRBV6-1
CASSQNREGLGPKDTQYF 18 TRBJ2-3 . TRBV4-1
CSVERRRGGPKLANTEAFF 19 TRBJ1-1 few TRBV29-1
CASSQGGGYEQYF 13 TRBJ2-7 . TRBV14
CSVEADRGTDNEQFF 15 TRBJ2-1 . TRBV29-1
CASSSPYEQYF 11 TRBJ2-7 . TRBV28
CASSPGGGNQPQHF 14 TRBJ1-5 . TRBV18
CASSYSPSGGNTIYF 15 TRBJ1-3 . TRBV6-6